This record concerns one T cell receptor (beta chain) sequence. Its antigen has not been determined. Base qualities are not recorded, but no much larger clone differs from it by a single base. What the time point label conveys for this sample: blood at routine non-recurrence follow-up after resection. For TCR sequencing, whole RNA was extracted from tumor and nontumor lung tissue, or from cryopreserved PBMC samples, and no cell sorting was done. A patient was chosen for TCR sequencing only when enough RNA was available from at least two tumor regions. This record comes from a study of spatial heterogeneity in lung cancer (dated by TCRdb to about 2019). Study-level background: Samples were obtained from approximately 72 patients with early-stage, untreated non-small cell lung cancer from the lung TRACERx cohort. Follow-up PBMC samples were sequenced whenever the samples were available, and the median time to follow-up was two to three years after resection. Beta-chain transcripts were consistently detected in greater numbers than alpha-chain transcripts, which likely reflects a higher abundance of beta-chain transcripts. In the raw uncorrected reads, each unique combination of TCR and UMI appeared more than ten times on average. TCR alpha and beta repertoires were quantitatively compared across multiple tumor regions, matched nontumor lung and blood in non-small cell lung cancer. Nonsynonymous mutation counts, determined by whole-exome sequencing of tumor tissue, were related to TCR repertoire features. At surgery, hundreds of tumor regions, around 65 matched nontumor lung samples and 56 PBMC samples were TCR-sequenced for both alpha and beta chains.

Libraries were made using 5' RACE. The sample was run on a NextSeq 500. The TCR library protocol attached a unique molecular identifier to each TCR cDNA molecule to allow correction of PCR and sequencing errors. The original pipeline was this. TCR identification, UMI-based error correction and CDR3 extraction were all carried out with Decombinator tools. TCRs above a frequency of 2 per 1,000, corresponding to the top 1% of the tumor frequency distribution, were defined as expanded. Renyi diversity was calculated using the R vegan package after each repertoire was subsampled 100 times to 5,000 TCRs. CDR3 similarity networks were constructed using string-kernel similarity of amino acid triplets, with links drawn between CDR3s whose pairwise similarity was above 0.82. TCRdb cleaned the public reads at Q25 with fastp, built clones with MiXCR and kept in-frame beta chains. Each entry is one CDR3 protein sequence, shown with its most common DNA and genes. TCRdb, not the original authors, processed these V and J calls. In this sample the table shows about 52,000 distinct CDR3 sequences, about 7.4% of which occur a single time. The ten largest account for approximately 40% of the sample.

Study-wide findings and limitations: Ubiquitous expanded tumor TCRs showed up in blood more often at tumor resection than at routine follow-up. Confirming at a functional level the hypothesis that regional TCRs recognize regional mutations was considered to require additional single-cell paired TCR alpha and beta sequencing. Comparisons of baseline and follow-up blood repertoires included only 14 patients.

CDR1 and CDR2, per the germline V gene (reference sequence), are LGHDT and YNNKEL. From the cysteine up to the phenylalanine, the CDR3 has a length of 16 residues. The read is trimmed to its CDR3 DNA, 48 bases read in frame from base 1. V gives up 1 base and J gives up 6 bases, and the segment between their germline ends measures 17 bases. The sequence was collected from a female donor with early-stage non-small cell lung cancer. The chain is encoded by TRBV3-1 joined to TRBJ2-3; TRBD2 is a possible D gene, resting on 5 matching bases. The starting material was PBMCs, obtained at follow-up. The DNA sequence is given as TGTGCCAGCAGCCAAGCTAGAGGGCCCCGAAGGGATACGCAGTATTTT. Its amino acids are CASSQARGPRRDTQYF.